These 27 T cell receptor beta chains share one sample of origin, sequenced in a study of T-cell reconstitution after alpha-beta-depleted transplantation in children. Unique molecular identifiers were incorporated into the prepared TCRbeta library. TCRdb itself ran the PCR reads through MiXCR, one entry per CDR3 protein. The sample includes some 200,000 distinct CDR3 sequences, approximately 9.5% of them seen just once. This sample comprised PBMCs from the stem cell graft donor, obtained from the stem cell graft. The receptors here all came from a human donor who donated a stem cell graft to a child with acute lymphoblastic leukemia.

This chain connects TRBV12-3 or TRBV12-4 to TRBJ2-3, with no clear D. V shed 3 bases and J shed 1 base, with 8 bases lying between them. The CDR3 length is 14 residues. Here the CDR3 DNA reads TGTGCCAGCAGTTTCGGGCAGGGCACAGATACGCAGTATTTT. Encoded protein: CASSFGQGTDTQYF.

J is TRBJ2-7 and V is TRBV29-1; 8 bases agree with TRBD1. The germline V gene encodes CDR1 SQVTM and CDR2 ANQGSEA. After removal of 5 bases from V and 4 bases from J, the junction contained 7 bases not matched to a gene. This CDR3 is 13 amino acids long. The CDR3 here is CSVFLDRVYEQYF. The DNA for the CDR3 is TGCAGCGTTTTCTTGGACAGGGTGTACGAGCAGTACTTC.

The chain's CDR3 is CASSQGYGTGSYEQYF. CDR3 bases: TGTGCCAGCAGCCAAGGCTACGGGACAGGATCCTACGAGCAGTACTTC. This chain links TRBV3-1 with TRBJ2-7; TRBD1 aligns across 8 bases. V lost 1 base, J lost 1 base, and 6 bases stayed unmatched. Germline loops: CDR1 LGHDT, CDR2 YNNKEL (reference sequence). CDR3 length equals 16 residues.

This clonotype was detected many times. V is TRBV9 and J is TRBJ1-2; tentatively, D is TRBD1 (6 bases). Germline loops: CDR1 SGDLS, CDR2 YYNGEE. Trimming stripped 1 base from V and 2 bases from J, with 18 bases between. CDR3 length: 17 amino acids. CDR3: CASSVRTEEQRNYGYTF. The CDR3 DNA reads TGTGCCAGCAGCGTACGGACAGAAGAGCAAAGAAACTATGGCTACACCTTC.

The rearrangement links TRBV2 to TRBJ1-2; 8 nucleotides line up with TRBD1. From germline, CDR1 is SNHLY and CDR2 FYNNEI. J lost 5 bases, V lost 3 bases, and 5 bases had no gene match. The CDR3 totals 14 residues. This chain's CDR3 is CASSDLTGVYGYTF. The CDR3, as DNA: TGTGCCAGCAGTGACTTGACAGGGGTGTATGGCTACACCTTC.

This clonotype was detected many times. The chain joins TRBV29-1 to TRBJ1-6; no reliable D call. Trimming removed 6 bases from V and 3 bases from J, with 9 bases in between. CDR1 SQVTM and CDR2 ANQGSEA come from the germline V gene. This CDR3 is built from 13 residues. This CDR3 reads CSVQEIYNSPLHF. The CDR3 DNA follows: TGCAGCGTCCAGGAGATCTATAATTCACCCCTCCACTTT.

The sample holds many counts of this clonotype. This chain joins TRBV7-6 and TRBJ1-4, with D possibly matching TRBD1 (6 bases). CDR3 length: 18 residues. V was trimmed by 1 base and J by 2 bases, leaving 17 bases between them. Per the germline V gene, CDR1 is SGHVS and CDR2 is FNYEAQ. The CDR3 sequence: CASSLDISGGETNEKLFF. CDR3 nucleotides: TGTGCCAGCAGCTTAGATATTTCTGGGGGCGAGACTAATGAAAAACTGTTTTTT. The full variable domain, its missing parts supplied by reference TRBV7-6 and TRBJ1-4, is GAGVSQSPRYKVTKRGQDVALRCDPISGHVSLYWYRQALGQGPEFLTYFNYEAQQDKSGLPNDRFSAERPEGSISTLTIQRTEQRDSAMYRCASSLDISGGETNEKLFFGSGTQLSVL.

The chain couples TRBV5-6 to TRBJ2-3, with 10 bases matching TRBD1. J was trimmed by 1 base and V by 4 bases; bases with no gene match: 12. The germline V gene encodes CDR1 SGHDT and CDR2 YYEEEE. CDR3 length equals 18 residues. CDR3 sequence reads: CASSQHIDRGHRTDTQYF. The CDR3 DNA reads TGTGCCAGCAGCCAGCACATTGACAGGGGGCACCGCACAGATACGCAGTATTTT.

This clonotype was counted only a few times. The rearrangement joins TRBV6-1 to TRBJ2-6; possibly TRBD1 or TRBD2 for D (5 bases each). Germline assignment: CDR1 MNHNS and CDR2 SASEGT. Trimming stripped 0 bases from V and 2 bases from J, with 8 bases between. This CDR3 spans 16 amino acids. The CDR3 protein is CASSEAMGAGANVLTF. The CDR3 DNA is TGTGCCAGCAGTGAAGCGATGGGGGCTGGGGCCAACGTCCTGACTTTC.

The chain uses TRBV4-1 and TRBJ1-1; D uncertain. Germline-derived CDR1 and CDR2 are MGHRA and YSYEKL. V shed 0 bases and J shed 5 bases, with 19 bases lying between them. The CDR3 runs to 17 residues. CDR3 residues: CASSQDPPAGLLTEAFF. In DNA form, the CDR3 reads TGCGCCAGCAGCCAAGATCCCCCTGCAGGACTATTAACTGAAGCTTTCTTT.

This clonotype occurred a few times. This sequence joins TRBV6-1 and TRBJ2-1; D could derive from TRBD1 or TRBD2 (5 bases each). From germline, CDR1 is MNHNS and CDR2 SASEGT. The length of the CDR3 is 16 residues. V shed 4 bases and J shed 0 bases, with 13 bases lying between them. The DNA of the CDR3 is TGTGCCAGCAGTGCAACCGGGGCTAGCTCCTACAATGAGCAGTTCTTC. Its protein is CASSATGASSYNEQFF.

The chain recombines TRBV14 with TRBJ2-2, with 10 bases identical to TRBD1. After removal of 1 base from V and 5 bases from J, the junction contained 10 bases not matched to a gene. The CDR3 sequence is 18 residues long. Germline CDR1 and CDR2: SGHDN and FVKESK. The CDR3 loop reads CASSQAGQGTLKTGELFF. The CDR3 DNA sequence: TGTGCCAGCAGCCAAGCGGGACAGGGGACGCTCAAAACCGGGGAGCTGTTTTTT.

V is TRBV21-1 and J is TRBJ1-2; the DNA was not used to check the table's D call, TRBD1. TRBV21-1 is noted as a pseudogene. CDR3 length: 16 residues. Here the CDR3 DNA reads TGTGCCAGCAGCTCGATCGGGGACAGGGGAGGCTATGGCTACACCTTC. Its protein is CASSSIGDRGGYGYTF.

This clonotype showed up just a few times. The chain combines TRBV20-1 with TRBJ1-4; no firm D call. Germline V gene sequence: CDR1 DFQATT, CDR2 SNEGSKA (reference sequence). The length of the CDR3 is 16 residues. Trimming removed 0 bases at V and 0 bases at J, with 11 bases between. The CDR3 DNA is TGCAGTGCTAGAGATATGCCTTCGGCAACTAATGAAAAACTGTTTTTT. This encodes CSARDMPSATNEKLFF.

CDR3 DNA: TGCAGCGCCCAGGGAGAGAAGAGTTCACCCCTCCACTTT. The encoded protein is CSAQGEKSSPLHF. The chain joins TRBV29-1 to TRBJ1-6, with a possible D match to TRBD1 (5 bases). Trimming removed 7 bases from V and 9 bases from J, with 16 bases in between. This CDR3 has 13 amino acids. Germline V lookup: CDR1 SQVTM, CDR2 ANQGSEA.

This clonotype was detected many times. The genes are TRBV15 and TRBJ2-7, with a tentative D call TRBD2 (7 bases). This CDR3 comprises 16 residues. Germline lookup yields CDR1 LNHNV and CDR2 YYDKDF (reference sequence). Between the trimmed V and J ends, which lost 0 bases and 3 bases, there was a span of 15 bases. The CDR3 sequence: CATSRDLGGGSYEQYF. CDR3 in DNA: TGTGCCACCAGCAGAGATCTAGGGGGGGGTAGCTACGAGCAGTACTTC.

This clonotype was counted a few times. V is TRBV7-9 and J is TRBJ2-7; TRBD1 matches at 9 bases. Germline CDR1 SEHNR, CDR2 FQNEAQ (reference sequence). The CDR3 sequence is 14 residues long. V dropped 5 bases and J dropped 6; count of bases not matched to a gene: 8. In DNA, the CDR3 is TGTGCCAGCAGCCGCGACAGGGGGTATGTCGAGCAGTACTTC. Translation: CASSRDRGYVEQYF.

There are a few counts of this clonotype. This chain links TRBV7-6 with TRBJ2-5; the D is unclear. CDR1 and CDR2 (germline): SGHVS, FNYEAQ. V dropped 2 bases and J dropped 1 base, with 5 bases sitting between them. The CDR3 contains 13 residues. The CDR3 protein is CASSLPTQETQYF. The CDR3 DNA is TGTGCCAGCAGCTTACCAACCCAAGAGACCCAGTACTTC. Supplemented by reference TRBV7-6 and TRBJ2-5, the full variable domain reads GAGVSQSPRYKVTKRGQDVALRCDPISGHVSLYWYRQALGQGPEFLTYFNYEAQQDKSGLPNDRFSAERPEGSISTLTIQRTEQRDSAMYRCASSLPTQETQYFGPGTRLLVL.

This chain joins TRBV9 and TRBJ2-1; 10 positions match TRBD2. Unmatched junction bases numbered 7, after V lost 2 bases and J lost 2 bases. The germline V gene has CDR1 SGDLS and CDR2 YYNGEE. The CDR3 is 17 residues long. CDR3 nucleotides: TGTGCCAGCAGCGTTTTAAGCGGGGGGGCCGCCTACAATGAGCAGTTCTTC. Translating gives CASSVLSGGAAYNEQFF.

In DNA form, the CDR3 reads TGCGCCAGCAGCGTAAATTGGGGCACTGAAGCTTTCTTT. Protein sequence: CASSVNWGTEAFF. The chain recombines TRBV5-1 with TRBJ1-1, with unresolved D. The CDR3 covers 13 residues. The V gene's germline CDR1 is SGHRS and CDR2 YFSETQ. Trimming removed 4 bases at V and 4 bases at J, with 11 bases between.

There are a few counts of this clonotype. The rearrangement uses TRBV7-9 and TRBJ1-1; D is possibly TRBD1 (5 bases). Germline V gene lookup returns CDR1 SEHNR and CDR2 FQNEAQ (reference sequence). Deletions cut 4 bases from V and 0 bases from J, with 12 bases between. CDR3 length: 15 amino acids. The CDR3 nucleotides are TGTGCCAGCAGCTCGGGGGTAGATTTGAACACTGAAGCTTTCTTT. Translated: CASSSGVDLNTEAFF.

Concerning this clonotype: This may be a read error: a much more frequent sequence differs by one nucleotide. J is TRBJ2-1 and V is TRBV5-5; 9 bases map to TRBD2. The germline V gene encodes CDR1 SGHKS and CDR2 YYEKEE (reference sequence). The CDR3 contains 18 residues. CDR3 sequence: CANSLDYLTSGRYNEQFF. The CDR3 region has the DNA TGTGCCAACAGCTTGGATTATTTGACTAGCGGACGATACAATGAGCAGTTCTTC.

This clonotype was seen more than once but under ten times. The gene calls are TRBV6-1 and TRBJ2-2; 7 positions agree with TRBD2. Germline CDR1 and CDR2: MNHNS and SASEGT. Trimming at V came to 8 bases and at J to 5 bases, leaving 8 bases not matched to a gene. This CDR3 has 14 residues. CDR3 nucleotide sequence: TGTGCCAGCTGCGAGGCGGGGGTAACCGGGGAGCTGTTTTTT. Protein: CASCEAGVTGELFF.

This clonotype was seen repeatedly, ten times or more. This rearrangement joins TRBV5-6 to TRBJ1-2; D unclear. Trimming stripped 4 bases from V and 0 bases from J, with 13 bases between. CDR1 is SGHDT, CDR2 YYEEEE, per germline. This CDR3 is 15 amino acids long. In DNA, the CDR3 is TGTGCCAGCAGCCTCGGGATGGCTACTAACTATGGCTACACCTTC. It specifies CASSLGMATNYGYTF.

This clonotype was seen at least ten times. The chain uses TRBV25-1 and TRBJ1-2; the D gene is possibly TRBD1 (6 bases). V was trimmed by 4 bases and J by 4 bases, leaving 7 bases between them. The CDR3 totals 12 residues. CDR1 MGHDK and CDR2 SYGVNS come from the germline V gene. The CDR3 region is CASSGQVYGYTF. The CDR3 DNA reads TGTGCCAGCAGTGGACAGGTCTATGGCTACACCTTC.

Many counts were recorded for this clonotype. The chain couples TRBV6-5 to TRBJ1-2; 11 bases match TRBD1. J gave up 5 bases and V 6 bases, and 8 bases lay outside the gene matches. The CDR3 is 15 residues long. The germline CDR1 and CDR2 sequences are MNHEY and SVGAGI. CDR3 sequence: CASSSGQGASYGYTF. In nucleotides, the CDR3 is TGTGCCAGCAGCAGCGGACAGGGGGCCTCATATGGCTACACCTTC.

The V and J genes are TRBV23-1 and TRBJ2-7, with D possibly being TRBD1 (6 bases). TRBV23-1 is known as an ORF, though its function is uncertain. The CDR3 contains 16 residues. Trimming cost V 3 bases and J 5 bases, with 20 bases left between them. The CDR3: CASSHPTGPRGNEQYF. The CDR3 nucleotides read TGCGCCAGCAGTCACCCCACAGGGCCCAGAGGAAACGAGCAGTACTTC.